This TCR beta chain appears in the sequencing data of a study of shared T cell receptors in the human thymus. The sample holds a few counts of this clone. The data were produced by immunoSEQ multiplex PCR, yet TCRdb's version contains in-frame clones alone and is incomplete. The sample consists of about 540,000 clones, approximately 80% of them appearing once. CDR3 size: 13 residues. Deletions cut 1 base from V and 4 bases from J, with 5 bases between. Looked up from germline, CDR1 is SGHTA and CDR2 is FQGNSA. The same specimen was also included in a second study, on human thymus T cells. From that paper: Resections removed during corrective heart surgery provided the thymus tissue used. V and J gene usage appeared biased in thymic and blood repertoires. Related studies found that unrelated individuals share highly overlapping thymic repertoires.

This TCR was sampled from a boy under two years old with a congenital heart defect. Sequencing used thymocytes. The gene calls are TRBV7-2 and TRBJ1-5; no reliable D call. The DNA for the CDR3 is TGTGCCAGCAGCTTAGACGGGAATCAGCCCCAGCATTTT. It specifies CASSLDGNQPQHF.